The sequence of this TCR beta chain was determined in a study of T cell changes during pregnancy in multiple sclerosis. The V gene lost 0 bases and the J gene lost 0 bases, with 12 bases spanning the gap. This CDR3 has 17 amino acids. CDR1 and CDR2 from the germline V gene are SEHNR and FQNEAQ (reference sequence). Some clones are missing from TCRdb's copy, which holds only in-frame ones; the method was immunoSEQ multiplex PCR. The data show tens of thousands of clones, just under 95% seen once. The sequenced sample was peripheral blood, obtained in the third trimester of pregnancy. The V gene is TRBV7-9, the J gene TRBJ2-1; maybe TRBD2 (5 bases). The origin of this receptor is a female donor with multiple sclerosis, enrolled in a pregnancy study. DNA of the CDR3: TGTGCCAGCAGCTTAGCGATGGGGAGAAGCTCCTACAATGAGCAGTTCTTC. Amino acid sequence: CASSLAMGRSSYNEQFF.